This T cell receptor beta chain was sequenced during a study of T cells after yellow fever vaccination. The table lists this clonotype with many counts. This CDR3 comprises 16 residues. Germline trimming cut 3 bases from V and 3 bases from J; bases unmatched to any gene: 9. Germline lookup yields CDR1 LGHNA and CDR2 YSLEER. TCR cDNA was made by 5'RACE template switching, adding a universal primer site and UMIs. TCRdb analysed the 5' RACE reads with MiXCR anew, one entry per CDR3 protein. The sample consists of some 250,000 distinct CDR3 sequences, around 3.5% of them appearing once. The sequencing here drew on PBMCs, taken 15 days after the yellow fever booster vaccination. The sequence came from a man in his late teens or twenties who received the YFV17D yellow fever vaccine. The V and J genes are TRBV4-3 and TRBJ2-3, with 7 positions matching TRBD2. The CDR3 sequence is CASSQAGAGDTDTQYF. CDR3 nucleotides: TGCGCCAGCAGCCAGGCTGGGGCGGGGGATACAGATACGCAGTATTTT.